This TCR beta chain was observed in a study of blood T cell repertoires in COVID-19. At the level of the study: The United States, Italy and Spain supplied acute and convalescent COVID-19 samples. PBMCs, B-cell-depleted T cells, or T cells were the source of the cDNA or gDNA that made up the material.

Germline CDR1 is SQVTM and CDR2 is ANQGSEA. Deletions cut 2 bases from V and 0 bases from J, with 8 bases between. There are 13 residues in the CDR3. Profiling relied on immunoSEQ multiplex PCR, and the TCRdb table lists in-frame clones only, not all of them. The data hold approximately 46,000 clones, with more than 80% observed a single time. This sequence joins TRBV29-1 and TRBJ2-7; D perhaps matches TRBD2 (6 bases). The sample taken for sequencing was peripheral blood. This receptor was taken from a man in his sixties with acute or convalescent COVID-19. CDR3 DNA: TGCAGCGTTGAATTCGGGAGCTCCTACGAGCAGTACTTC. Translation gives CSVEFGSSYEQYF.